This T cell receptor (beta chain) was sequenced for a study of shared clonotypes between healthy human individuals. V was pared by 2 bases and J by 6 bases, with 14 bases between. CDR1 and CDR2 from the germline V gene are SGHRS and YFSETQ. The CDR3 length is 15 residues. Sequencing used immunoSEQ multiplex PCR; TCRdb keeps in-frame clones, though not all of them. The repertoire holds more than 1.2 million clones, less than 99% seen once, with 0.3% to 0.45% in the top ten. Sequencing was performed on naive CD4+ T cells sorted from blood. This sample's subset: CD45RA+ positively selected. The TCR was taken from a man aged 30 to 39 in good health. The genes are TRBV5-1 and TRBJ2-2; D gene uncertain. CDR3 in amino acids: CASSLTSFQPGELFF. CDR3 sequence (DNA): TGCGCCAGCAGCTTAACTTCATTCCAACCCGGGGAGCTGTTTTTT.